The rows below give T cell receptor beta chains drawn from one sample of a study of blood T cell repertoires in COVID-19. Data came from immunoSEQ multiplex PCR; TCRdb stores just in-frame clones and leaves some out. The sample records approximately 30,000 clones, around 80% being singletons. Sequencing input: peripheral blood. These TCRs come from a woman aged 55-70 years with acute or convalescent COVID-19. The CDR3 runs from the conserved cysteine through the conserved F or W. A D gene is named only where the DNA matches it firmly. Only some rows state a clone size, as once, few, many or a class for expanded clones.

j_call	d_call	clone_size	v_call	cdr3_nt	cdr3_aa
TRBJ1-5	-	-	TRBV7-9	TGTGCCAGCAGCTTATCTCAACAGAATAATCAGCCCCAGCATTTT	CASSLSQQNNQPQHF
TRBJ1-1	-	few	TRBV27	TGTGCCAGCAGTCTGGGGCAGAACACTGAAGCTTTCTTT	CASSLGQNTEAFF
TRBJ2-3	TRBD2	few	TRBV2	TGTGCCAGCAGTGAGTCCGGGGGGGCGTTCGCAGATACGCAGTATTTT	CASSESGGAFADTQYF
TRBJ2-3	-	-	TRBV3-1/TRBV3-2	TGTGCCAGCAGCCCCGGAGCCGGCTCCACAGATACGCAGTATTTT	CASSPGAGSTDTQYF
TRBJ2-3	TRBD2	-	TRBV29-1	TGCAGCGTTGGATTGGGGGGGAGCACAGATACGCAGTATTTT	CSVGLGGSTDTQYF
TRBJ1-4	TRBD1	-	TRBV23-1	TGCGCCAGCAGTAATACTTACGACAGGGGGCAGGTTCTCGGTAATGAAAAACTGTTTTTT	CASSNTYDRGQVLGNEKLFF
TRBJ1-5	TRBD1	-	TRBV7-2	TGTGCCAGCAACCAGGGGGCTAGGTCTCAGCCCCAGCATTTT	CASNQGARSQPQHF
TRBJ2-3	TRBD1	-	TRBV7-3	TGTGCCAGCAGTTTACAGGGGGGTAGCACAGATACGCAGTATTTT	CASSLQGGSTDTQYF
TRBJ1-2	TRBD1	few	TRBV2	TGTGCCAGCAGCGGAGGTTACGGACAGGGAGGCTACACCTTC	CASSGGYGQGGYTF
TRBJ1-5	-	-	TRBV21-1	TGTGCCAGCAGCCCCCAGACAGAGGATAGCAATCAGCCCCAGCATTTT	CASSPQTEDSNQPQHF
TRBJ2-5	TRBD1	-	TRBV18	TGTGCCAGCTCACTCACAGGGGCGCAAGAGACCCAGTACTTC	CASSLTGAQETQYF
TRBJ1-2	-	-	TRBV28	TGTGCCAGCAGGGAACAGGCATATGGCTACACCTTC	CASREQAYGYTF
TRBJ2-7	-	few	TRBV5-1	TGCGCCAGCAGCACACAACCCGCAGGGGTTGCTAGCTCCTACGAGCAGTACTTC	CASSTQPAGVASSYEQYF
TRBJ1-2	TRBD1	few	TRBV5-1	TGCGCCAGCAGCCCAGGGACAGGACTCTATGGCTACACCTTC	CASSPGTGLYGYTF
TRBJ2-7	TRBD1	-	TRBV2	TGTGCCAGCAGGGGACAGGGGGCGGGGGAGCAGTACTTC	CASRGQGAGEQYF
TRBJ2-1	-	-	TRBV29-1	TGCAGCGTTGAAGATCCGCGGGGAACCTACAATGAGCAGTTCTTC	CSVEDPRGTYNEQFF
TRBJ1-5	TRBD1	once	TRBV15	TGTGCCACCAGCGACCGGGACAGGGGGCCTGCGGAGTCCCAGCATTTT	CATSDRDRGPAESQHF
TRBJ1-2	-	-	TRBV4-1	TGCGCCAGCAGCCAGCACAGGACAGCTAACTATGGCTACACCTTC	CASSQHRTANYGYTF
TRBJ2-5	-	-	TRBV28	TGTGCCACCACCCGAGGGAGACAAGGGGAGACCCAGTACTTC	CATTRGRQGETQYF
TRBJ1-2	-	once	TRBV6-2/TRBV6-3	TGTGCCAGCAGTTACCCCCTCGGACAGTCCTATGGCTACACCTTC	CASSYPLGQSYGYTF
TRBJ2-3	TRBD1	-	TRBV27	TGTGCCAGCAGTTCGTTGACAGGGATGGGTACAGATACGCAGTATTTT	CASSSLTGMGTDTQYF
TRBJ2-1	TRBD2	-	TRBV6-1	TGTGCCAGCAGTGAAGCGCGCGTGGTAGCGGGGGGGAATGAGCAGTTCTTC	CASSEARVVAGGNEQFF
TRBJ2-5	TRBD1	once	TRBV4-2	TGTGCCAGCAGCCAACCCGGGACAGGGGGCGGGCAGACCCAGTACTTC	CASSQPGTGGGQTQYF
TRBJ2-3	TRBD2	-	TRBV4-1	TGCGCCAGCAGCCAAGATCGGGTCGCTAGCGGGGAGTCCAGGTCAGATACGCAGTATTTT	CASSQDRVASGESRSDTQYF
TRBJ2-7	TRBD1	-	TRBV29-1	TGCAGCGTCGATGGACAGGCCGGCTACGAGCAGTACTTC	CSVDGQAGYEQYF
TRBJ1-2	TRBD1	-	TRBV7-9	TGTGCCAGCAGCCCCTCCGGAGGGACAGAAGGGGGCTACACCTTC	CASSPSGGTEGGYTF
TRBJ2-3	TRBD2	-	TRBV11-2	TGTGCCAGCAGCTTGAGTAGCGGGGGGGGGCAGTATTTT	CASSLSSGGGQYF
TRBJ1-2	TRBD1	-	TRBV6-5	TGTGCCAGCAGCCGGGACAGGGAAATCTACTATGGCTACACCTTC	CASSRDREIYYGYTF
TRBJ2-5	-	-	TRBV5-4	TGTGCCAGCAGCCTATCGGGGGGCCGACAAGAGACCCAGTACTTC	CASSLSGGRQETQYF
TRBJ2-7	-	-	TRBV5-1	TGCGCCAGCAGCTTAACTATAGGGGACATGGGAAACGAGCAGTACTTC	CASSLTIGDMGNEQYF
TRBJ1-1	TRBD1	few	TRBV9	TGTGCCAGCGGGCCTGGGGGGACAGAAAACACTGAAGCTTTCTTT	CASGPGGTENTEAFF
TRBJ1-1	-	-	TRBV5-1	TGCGCCAGCAGCTTTGTGGACTTGAACACTGAAGCTTTCTTT	CASSFVDLNTEAFF
TRBJ2-1	TRBD2	-	TRBV5-8	TGTGCCAGCAGCCGTTGGGGTTTGGGAGGGAGTCAGTTCTTC	CASSRWGLGGSQFF
TRBJ1-3	-	-	TRBV28	TGTGCCAGCAGTCCTTGGGGAGATCATGGAAACACCATATATTTT	CASSPWGDHGNTIYF
TRBJ2-7	-	-	TRBV10-3	TGTGCCATCAGTGGGGTACAGGGAAGGGGGTCTTACGAGCAGTACTTC	CAISGVQGRGSYEQYF
TRBJ1-4	-	few	TRBV6-4	TGTGCCAGCAGCCCCGGGACTGATAATGAAAAACTGTTTTTT	CASSPGTDNEKLFF
TRBJ1-3	-	-	TRBV5-1	TGCGCCAGCAGCTTGGGACAGATCTCTGGAAACACCATATATTTT	CASSLGQISGNTIYF
TRBJ2-3	TRBD2	medium-sized	TRBV12-5	TGTGCTAGTGGTTCTGACGGGACTAGCGGGGGGAATACGCAGTATTTT	CASGSDGTSGGNTQYF
TRBJ2-5	TRBD2	once	TRBV11-2	TGTGCCAGCAGCCCGGGAGGGCTTCTAAGAGCAGAGACCCAGTACTTC	CASSPGGLLRAETQYF
TRBJ1-2	-	few	TRBV30	TGTGCCTGGAACCCCGTAAGCCCGGGGGGCTACACCTTC	CAWNPVSPGGYTF
TRBJ1-2	-	-	TRBV5-6	TGTGCCAGCAGCTTGGGAGGAAACTATGGCTACACCTTC	CASSLGGNYGYTF
TRBJ1-3	TRBD1	-	TRBV6-1	TGTGCCAGCAGTGACCAAAAAAGGGGTACCGGGACAGTACCAAACACCATATATTTT	CASSDQKRGTGTVPNTIYF
TRBJ2-3	-	few	TRBV20-1	TGCAGTGCTAATGAAGCGACAGATACGCAGTATTTT	CSANEATDTQYF
TRBJ1-1	-	once	TRBV11-2	TGTGCCAGCAGCTTAGATGGCGGGGCCGCTGAAGCTTTCTTT	CASSLDGGAAEAFF
TRBJ1-1	-	few	TRBV30	TGTGCCTGGAGTAGGACAGCTAACACTGAAGCTTTCTTT	CAWSRTANTEAFF
TRBJ1-6	TRBD1	-	TRBV7-8	TGTGCCAGCAGTTCTACCGAGACAGGGGTTTCACCCCTCCACTTT	CASSSTETGVSPLHF
TRBJ2-4	TRBD2	-	TRBV27	TGTGCCAGCAGGACTAGCGGGGGGCTAGCCAAAAACATTCAGTACTTC	CASRTSGGLAKNIQYF
TRBJ2-7	TRBD2	-	TRBV10-2	TGCGCCAGCAGTGACAAGCGGGGTCCCTACGAGCAGTACTTC	CASSDKRGPYEQYF
TRBJ2-5	-	-	TRBV5-1	TGCGCCAGCAGCTTGGAACCCCAGACATTGGCAGAGACCCAGTACTTC	CASSLEPQTLAETQYF
TRBJ2-3	-	-	TRBV20-1	TGCAGTGCTAGTACCAAAGACAGGCGACAAAGCACAGATACGCAGTATTTT	CSASTKDRRQSTDTQYF
TRBJ2-2	TRBD2	-	TRBV19	TGTGCCAGTAGTATGATGCTAGCGGGGGCGGCCGGGGAGCTGTTTTTT	CASSMMLAGAAGELFF
TRBJ2-7	TRBD2	-	TRBV5-6	TGTGCCAGCAGCTTGGCCGGGGGGATTTACGAGCAGTACTTC	CASSLAGGIYEQYF
TRBJ2-7	TRBD1	-	TRBV3-1/TRBV3-2	TGTGCCAGCAGCACAGGACAGGGGGCCTACGAGCAGTACTTC	CASSTGQGAYEQYF
TRBJ1-2	TRBD1	-	TRBV9	TGTGCCAGCAGCGTAGATCGGGACAGGACCGGCTACACCTTC	CASSVDRDRTGYTF
TRBJ2-5	-	-	TRBV5-1	TGCGCCAGCAGCTTGGCTCGGACAGAAGAGACCCAGTACTTC	CASSLARTEETQYF